One and the same sample provided the 2 T cell receptor beta chains below, sequenced in a study of tumor-infiltrating lymphocytes in primary liver carcinoma. TCR beta cDNA came from about 0.45 ug total RNA, primed with a constant-region primer. For TCR beta, libraries were produced by three nested multiplex PCR rounds using slightly modified ARM-PCR. Each of the first two PCR rounds ran roughly 9 cycles with TRBV1-TRBV30 forward and C-beta reverse primers. TCRdb fed the multiplex PCR reads into MiXCR, producing one record per CDR3 protein. The top ten hold 15% to 20% of the sample, which has 310,000 or so distinct CDR3 sequences, about 50% seen once. Unsorted whole blood yielded the blood RNA, and germline DNA was also extracted. Specimen: peripheral blood. The receptors here all came from a woman in her twenties or thirties with primary liver carcinoma and hepatitis B virus infection.

Points on this clonotype: A read error may account for a junction end that differs from germline. The chain employs TRBV11-2 and TRBJ1-5; D unclear. The CDR3 length is 13 residues. The V gene's germline CDR1 is SGHAT and CDR2 FQNNGV. The CDR3 reads CVSSVSHNQPQHF. The CDR3 DNA reads TGTGTCAGCAGCGTGTCCCACAATCAGCCCCAGCATTTT.

J is TRBJ2-7 and V is TRBV7-8, with D maybe TRBD2 (5 bases). Germline V gene sequence: CDR1 SGHVS, CDR2 FQNEAQ. CDR3 length: 17 residues. The V gene lost 2 bases and the J gene lost 2 bases, with 19 bases spanning the gap. The CDR3 region is CASSLLLDKSMTYEQYF. In nucleotides, the CDR3 is TGTGCCAGCAGCTTATTACTAGACAAGAGCATGACCTACGAGCAGTACTTC.